The sequence of this T cell receptor (beta chain) was determined in a study of response to subunit inactivated influenza vaccine. V was cut by 5 bases and J by 0 bases, with 15 bases left in between. Germline-derived CDR1 and CDR2 are LGHNA and YNFKEQ. The CDR3 loop spans 16 amino acids. TCRdb reanalysed the RT-PCR reads using MiXCR and keeps one entry per CDR3 protein. This table holds roughly 700,000 distinct CDR3 sequences, approximately 15% found once. This receptor was obtained from a man aged 45-60 years who received an inactivated influenza vaccine. The chain uses TRBV4-2 and TRBJ2-3; D may be TRBD1 (6 bases). The specimen comprised PBMCs from blood, sampled less than 15 days before vaccination. CDR3 sequence: CASSLQGRTSTDTQYF. CDR3 coding DNA: TGTGCCAGCAGCTTACAGGGACGTACTAGCACAGATACGCAGTATTTT.